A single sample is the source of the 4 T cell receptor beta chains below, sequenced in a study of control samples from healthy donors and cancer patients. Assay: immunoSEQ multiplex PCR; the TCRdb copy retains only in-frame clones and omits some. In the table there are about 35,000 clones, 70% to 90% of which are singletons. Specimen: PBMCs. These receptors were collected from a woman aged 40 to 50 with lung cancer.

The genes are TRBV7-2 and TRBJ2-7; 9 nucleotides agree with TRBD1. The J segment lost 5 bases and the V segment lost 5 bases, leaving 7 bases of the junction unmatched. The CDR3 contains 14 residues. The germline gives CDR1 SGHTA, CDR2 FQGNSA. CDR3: CASSQGDRDHEQYF. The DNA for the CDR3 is TGTGCCAGCAGCCAGGGGGACAGGGATCACGAGCAGTACTTC. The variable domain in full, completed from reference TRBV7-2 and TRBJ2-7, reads GAGVSQSPSNKVTEKGKDVELRCDPISGHTALYWYRQSLGQGLEFLIYFQGNSAPDKSGLPSDRFSAERTGGSVSTLTIQRTQQEDSAVYLCASSQGDRDHEQYFGPGTRLTVT.

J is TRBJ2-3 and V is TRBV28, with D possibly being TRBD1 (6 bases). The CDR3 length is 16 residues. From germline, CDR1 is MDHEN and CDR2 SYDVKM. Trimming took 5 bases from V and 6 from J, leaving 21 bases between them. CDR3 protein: CASSPIGDTVGDTQYF. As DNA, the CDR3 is TGTGCCAGCAGTCCGATTGGGGACACCGTGGGGGATACGCAGTATTTT.

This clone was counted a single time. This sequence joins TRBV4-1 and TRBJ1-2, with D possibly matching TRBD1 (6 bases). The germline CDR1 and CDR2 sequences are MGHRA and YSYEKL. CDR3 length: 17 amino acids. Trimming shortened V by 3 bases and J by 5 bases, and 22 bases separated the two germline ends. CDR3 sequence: CASSHRGGSSRRYGYTF. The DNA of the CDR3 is TGCGCCAGCAGCCACCGGGGGGGCAGTTCCCGTCGATATGGCTACACCTTC.

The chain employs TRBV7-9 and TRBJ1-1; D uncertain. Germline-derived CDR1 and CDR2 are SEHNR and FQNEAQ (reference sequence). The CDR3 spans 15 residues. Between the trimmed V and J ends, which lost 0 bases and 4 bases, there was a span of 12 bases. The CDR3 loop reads CASSLALFPGTEAFF. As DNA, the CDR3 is TGTGCCAGCAGCTTAGCGTTGTTCCCGGGCACTGAAGCTTTCTTT.